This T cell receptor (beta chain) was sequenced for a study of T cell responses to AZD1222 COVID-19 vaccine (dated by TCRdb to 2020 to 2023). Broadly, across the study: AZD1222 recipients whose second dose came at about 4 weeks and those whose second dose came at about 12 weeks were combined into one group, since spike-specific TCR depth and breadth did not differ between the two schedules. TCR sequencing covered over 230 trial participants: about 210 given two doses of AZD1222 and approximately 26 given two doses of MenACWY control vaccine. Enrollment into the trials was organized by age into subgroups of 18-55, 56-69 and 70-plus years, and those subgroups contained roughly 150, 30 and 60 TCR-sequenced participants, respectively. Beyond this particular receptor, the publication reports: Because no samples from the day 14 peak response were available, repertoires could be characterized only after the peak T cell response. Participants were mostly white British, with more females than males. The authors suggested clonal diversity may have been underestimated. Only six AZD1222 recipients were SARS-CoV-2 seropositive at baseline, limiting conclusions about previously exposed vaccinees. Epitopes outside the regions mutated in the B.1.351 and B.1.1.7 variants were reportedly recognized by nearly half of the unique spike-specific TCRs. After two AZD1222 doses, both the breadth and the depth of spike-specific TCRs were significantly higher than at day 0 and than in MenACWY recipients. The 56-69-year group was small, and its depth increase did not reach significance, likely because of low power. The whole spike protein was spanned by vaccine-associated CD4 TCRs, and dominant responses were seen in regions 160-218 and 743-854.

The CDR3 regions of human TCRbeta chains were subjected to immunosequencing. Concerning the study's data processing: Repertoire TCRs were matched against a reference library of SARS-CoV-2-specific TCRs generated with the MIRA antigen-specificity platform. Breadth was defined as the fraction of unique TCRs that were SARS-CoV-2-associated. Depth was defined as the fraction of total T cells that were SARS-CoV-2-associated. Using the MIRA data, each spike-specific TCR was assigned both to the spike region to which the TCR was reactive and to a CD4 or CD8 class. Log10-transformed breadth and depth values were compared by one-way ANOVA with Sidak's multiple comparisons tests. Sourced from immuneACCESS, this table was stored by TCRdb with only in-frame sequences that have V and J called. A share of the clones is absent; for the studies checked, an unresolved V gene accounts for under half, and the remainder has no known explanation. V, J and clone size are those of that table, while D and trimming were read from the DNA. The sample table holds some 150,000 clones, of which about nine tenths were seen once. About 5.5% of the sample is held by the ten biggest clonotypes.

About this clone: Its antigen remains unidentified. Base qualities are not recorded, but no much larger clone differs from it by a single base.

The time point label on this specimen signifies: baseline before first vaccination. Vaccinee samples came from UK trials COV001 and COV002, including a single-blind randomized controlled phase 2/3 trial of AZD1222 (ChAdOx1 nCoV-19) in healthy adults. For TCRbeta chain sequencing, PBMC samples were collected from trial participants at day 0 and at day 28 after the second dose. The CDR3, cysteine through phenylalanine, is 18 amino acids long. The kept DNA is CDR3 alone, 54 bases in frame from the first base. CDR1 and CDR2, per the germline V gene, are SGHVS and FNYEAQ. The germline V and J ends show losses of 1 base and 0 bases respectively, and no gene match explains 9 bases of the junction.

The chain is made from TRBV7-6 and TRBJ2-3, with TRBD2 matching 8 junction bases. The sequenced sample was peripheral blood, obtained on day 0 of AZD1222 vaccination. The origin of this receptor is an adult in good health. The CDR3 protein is CASSLVPPSGSSTDTQYF. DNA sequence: TGTGCCAGCAGCTTAGTCCCTCCTAGCGGGTCTAGCACAGATACGCAGTATTTT. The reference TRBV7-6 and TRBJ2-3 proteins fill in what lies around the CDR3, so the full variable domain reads GAGVSQSPRYKVTKRGQDVALRCDPISGHVSLYWYRQALGQGPEFLTYFNYEAQQDKSGLPNDRFSAERPEGSISTLTIQRTEQRDSAMYRCASSLVPPSGSSTDTQYFGPGTRLTVL.